Detailed here is one TCR beta chain. Its antigen is unknown. No base quality values were provided; no much bigger clone lies one nucleotide off. Germline trimming amounts to 6 bases on V and 1 base on J, with 7 as the count of junction bases outside the gene matches. The CDR3 measures 16 amino acids from cysteine to phenylalanine. Just the 48-base CDR3 DNA is kept, in frame starting at base 1. Taken from the germline V gene, the CDR1 and CDR2 loops are SQVTM and ANQGSEA. The donors were healthy, HIV-negative adults with no recently reported acute infections or vaccinations. Only Caucasian adults living in Nashville, Tennessee, USA were represented among the donors. CD4+ T cells were enriched by magnetic negative selection, after which naive cells were positively selected on CD45RA and the negative fraction was taken as the memory subset. After blood collection by leukapheresis, PBMCs were isolated using Ficoll-Histopaque density gradient centrifugation and then cryopreserved in the vapor phase of liquid nitrogen. Analytical flow cytometry was used to check the purity and quantity of each magnetically sorted T cell population. Genomic DNA was isolated from every sorted fraction and measured by UV absorbance on a Nanodrop 2000c.

These data come from a study of shared clonotypes between healthy human individuals (dated by TCRdb to the early 2020s). About the full investigation: Two women and a few men aged 18 to 49 years were included in the cohort. For each donor, CD4 naive and CD4 memory were each run on three plates, CD8 naive on two plates, and CD8 memory on one plate. To estimate repertoire size and how much clonotype sharing occurs between individuals, the study deeply sequenced the blood TCR repertoires of five healthy adults. To increase sequencing depth and limit assay-specific biases, TCR repertoire library preparation and sequencing were carried out by different laboratories using diverse techniques. Leukapheresis yielded between about 0.9 and 9 billion PBMCs per donor. Here is what the overall study found, with its caveats: Clonotypes shared by all four sorted-subset donors showed higher generation probabilities than non-shared clonotypes. Pairwise subsampling led to the expectation that sequencing depth would affect the degree of clonotype sharing among donors. Larger estimated clonotype richness was generally found for naive subsets than for memory subsets. Sampling was restricted to blood, and TCR repertoires in tissue are likely to differ from TCR repertoires in blood. Even with the large sequencing depth, rarefaction of the sorted-subset datasets indicated that sequencing was incomplete. Across several donors, approximately 4.9% of naive CD4, roughly 3.4% of naive CD8, 2% to 2.5% of memory CD4, and approximately 0.4% of memory CD8 clonotypes were shared. The genetic and exposure-history diversity represented was limited by the small number of donors.

Using the deep immunoSEQ assay, TCR CDR3 regions were amplified from genomic DNA by multiplex PCR. Genomic DNA extracted from each cell subset was distributed evenly over all wells of several immunoSEQ 96-well plates, and each plate served as one replicate. For sorted subsets, about 200 ng genomic DNA, equal to 30,000 to 35,000 T cell genomes, was loaded into each replicate PCR. Purified libraries were quantified with a Qubit 3.0 fluorometer, sized on a Bioanalyzer 2100, and re-quantified with the KAPA Library Quantification kit. Each immunoSEQ 96-well plate was sequenced on its own single-read 150-cycle Illumina NextSeq 550 flow cell. In the authors' own workflow: Because only junctional sequences without quality scores were contained in the immunoSEQ output, filtering matching that applied to full-length reads could not be performed. To assign V/J genes and CDR3, sequences were annotated against IMGT germline references using PyIR, a Python wrapper for IgBLAST v1.9. Any read was removed if the V/J assignment was weak (E-value above 1e-6), the CDR3 was missing, or the read contained stop codons, out-of-frame junctions, or ambiguous translated residues. V3J clonotypes were defined as sequences sharing an identical inferred V gene, J gene, and CDR3 amino acid sequence. Percentage overlap between repertoires was computed as shared unique clonotypes divided by the size of the smaller repertoire. Richness of each repertoire was evaluated using RTK rarefaction, the Chao1 estimator, and Recon v2.1 estimates of unobserved clonotypes. Generation probabilities were computed with OLGA for all TCRbeta clonotypes obtained by the gDNA method from a handful of donors. TCRdb provides this immuneACCESS table in a form limited to in-frame rearrangements. Some clones are lacking; in checked studies, under half of them reflect an unresolved V gene, and why the rest are absent is not known. For V, J and clone size, that table is used; D and trimming come from the DNA. The sample table contains millions of clones; only one count was recorded for around 95% of them. The top ten constitute 0.13% of the sample.

The sequenced sample was naive CD4+ T cells sorted from blood. Per the publication, the cell subset or site label means: CD45RA+ positively selected. The source is a man younger than 35 in good health. The chain is encoded by TRBV29-1 joined to TRBJ2-6; 9 nucleotides in the junction match TRBD1. For the CDR3, the sequence is CSVSPGTGSGANVLTF. The nucleotide sequence is given as TGCAGCGTCTCTCCCGGGACAGGGTCTGGGGCCAACGTCCTGACTTTC.